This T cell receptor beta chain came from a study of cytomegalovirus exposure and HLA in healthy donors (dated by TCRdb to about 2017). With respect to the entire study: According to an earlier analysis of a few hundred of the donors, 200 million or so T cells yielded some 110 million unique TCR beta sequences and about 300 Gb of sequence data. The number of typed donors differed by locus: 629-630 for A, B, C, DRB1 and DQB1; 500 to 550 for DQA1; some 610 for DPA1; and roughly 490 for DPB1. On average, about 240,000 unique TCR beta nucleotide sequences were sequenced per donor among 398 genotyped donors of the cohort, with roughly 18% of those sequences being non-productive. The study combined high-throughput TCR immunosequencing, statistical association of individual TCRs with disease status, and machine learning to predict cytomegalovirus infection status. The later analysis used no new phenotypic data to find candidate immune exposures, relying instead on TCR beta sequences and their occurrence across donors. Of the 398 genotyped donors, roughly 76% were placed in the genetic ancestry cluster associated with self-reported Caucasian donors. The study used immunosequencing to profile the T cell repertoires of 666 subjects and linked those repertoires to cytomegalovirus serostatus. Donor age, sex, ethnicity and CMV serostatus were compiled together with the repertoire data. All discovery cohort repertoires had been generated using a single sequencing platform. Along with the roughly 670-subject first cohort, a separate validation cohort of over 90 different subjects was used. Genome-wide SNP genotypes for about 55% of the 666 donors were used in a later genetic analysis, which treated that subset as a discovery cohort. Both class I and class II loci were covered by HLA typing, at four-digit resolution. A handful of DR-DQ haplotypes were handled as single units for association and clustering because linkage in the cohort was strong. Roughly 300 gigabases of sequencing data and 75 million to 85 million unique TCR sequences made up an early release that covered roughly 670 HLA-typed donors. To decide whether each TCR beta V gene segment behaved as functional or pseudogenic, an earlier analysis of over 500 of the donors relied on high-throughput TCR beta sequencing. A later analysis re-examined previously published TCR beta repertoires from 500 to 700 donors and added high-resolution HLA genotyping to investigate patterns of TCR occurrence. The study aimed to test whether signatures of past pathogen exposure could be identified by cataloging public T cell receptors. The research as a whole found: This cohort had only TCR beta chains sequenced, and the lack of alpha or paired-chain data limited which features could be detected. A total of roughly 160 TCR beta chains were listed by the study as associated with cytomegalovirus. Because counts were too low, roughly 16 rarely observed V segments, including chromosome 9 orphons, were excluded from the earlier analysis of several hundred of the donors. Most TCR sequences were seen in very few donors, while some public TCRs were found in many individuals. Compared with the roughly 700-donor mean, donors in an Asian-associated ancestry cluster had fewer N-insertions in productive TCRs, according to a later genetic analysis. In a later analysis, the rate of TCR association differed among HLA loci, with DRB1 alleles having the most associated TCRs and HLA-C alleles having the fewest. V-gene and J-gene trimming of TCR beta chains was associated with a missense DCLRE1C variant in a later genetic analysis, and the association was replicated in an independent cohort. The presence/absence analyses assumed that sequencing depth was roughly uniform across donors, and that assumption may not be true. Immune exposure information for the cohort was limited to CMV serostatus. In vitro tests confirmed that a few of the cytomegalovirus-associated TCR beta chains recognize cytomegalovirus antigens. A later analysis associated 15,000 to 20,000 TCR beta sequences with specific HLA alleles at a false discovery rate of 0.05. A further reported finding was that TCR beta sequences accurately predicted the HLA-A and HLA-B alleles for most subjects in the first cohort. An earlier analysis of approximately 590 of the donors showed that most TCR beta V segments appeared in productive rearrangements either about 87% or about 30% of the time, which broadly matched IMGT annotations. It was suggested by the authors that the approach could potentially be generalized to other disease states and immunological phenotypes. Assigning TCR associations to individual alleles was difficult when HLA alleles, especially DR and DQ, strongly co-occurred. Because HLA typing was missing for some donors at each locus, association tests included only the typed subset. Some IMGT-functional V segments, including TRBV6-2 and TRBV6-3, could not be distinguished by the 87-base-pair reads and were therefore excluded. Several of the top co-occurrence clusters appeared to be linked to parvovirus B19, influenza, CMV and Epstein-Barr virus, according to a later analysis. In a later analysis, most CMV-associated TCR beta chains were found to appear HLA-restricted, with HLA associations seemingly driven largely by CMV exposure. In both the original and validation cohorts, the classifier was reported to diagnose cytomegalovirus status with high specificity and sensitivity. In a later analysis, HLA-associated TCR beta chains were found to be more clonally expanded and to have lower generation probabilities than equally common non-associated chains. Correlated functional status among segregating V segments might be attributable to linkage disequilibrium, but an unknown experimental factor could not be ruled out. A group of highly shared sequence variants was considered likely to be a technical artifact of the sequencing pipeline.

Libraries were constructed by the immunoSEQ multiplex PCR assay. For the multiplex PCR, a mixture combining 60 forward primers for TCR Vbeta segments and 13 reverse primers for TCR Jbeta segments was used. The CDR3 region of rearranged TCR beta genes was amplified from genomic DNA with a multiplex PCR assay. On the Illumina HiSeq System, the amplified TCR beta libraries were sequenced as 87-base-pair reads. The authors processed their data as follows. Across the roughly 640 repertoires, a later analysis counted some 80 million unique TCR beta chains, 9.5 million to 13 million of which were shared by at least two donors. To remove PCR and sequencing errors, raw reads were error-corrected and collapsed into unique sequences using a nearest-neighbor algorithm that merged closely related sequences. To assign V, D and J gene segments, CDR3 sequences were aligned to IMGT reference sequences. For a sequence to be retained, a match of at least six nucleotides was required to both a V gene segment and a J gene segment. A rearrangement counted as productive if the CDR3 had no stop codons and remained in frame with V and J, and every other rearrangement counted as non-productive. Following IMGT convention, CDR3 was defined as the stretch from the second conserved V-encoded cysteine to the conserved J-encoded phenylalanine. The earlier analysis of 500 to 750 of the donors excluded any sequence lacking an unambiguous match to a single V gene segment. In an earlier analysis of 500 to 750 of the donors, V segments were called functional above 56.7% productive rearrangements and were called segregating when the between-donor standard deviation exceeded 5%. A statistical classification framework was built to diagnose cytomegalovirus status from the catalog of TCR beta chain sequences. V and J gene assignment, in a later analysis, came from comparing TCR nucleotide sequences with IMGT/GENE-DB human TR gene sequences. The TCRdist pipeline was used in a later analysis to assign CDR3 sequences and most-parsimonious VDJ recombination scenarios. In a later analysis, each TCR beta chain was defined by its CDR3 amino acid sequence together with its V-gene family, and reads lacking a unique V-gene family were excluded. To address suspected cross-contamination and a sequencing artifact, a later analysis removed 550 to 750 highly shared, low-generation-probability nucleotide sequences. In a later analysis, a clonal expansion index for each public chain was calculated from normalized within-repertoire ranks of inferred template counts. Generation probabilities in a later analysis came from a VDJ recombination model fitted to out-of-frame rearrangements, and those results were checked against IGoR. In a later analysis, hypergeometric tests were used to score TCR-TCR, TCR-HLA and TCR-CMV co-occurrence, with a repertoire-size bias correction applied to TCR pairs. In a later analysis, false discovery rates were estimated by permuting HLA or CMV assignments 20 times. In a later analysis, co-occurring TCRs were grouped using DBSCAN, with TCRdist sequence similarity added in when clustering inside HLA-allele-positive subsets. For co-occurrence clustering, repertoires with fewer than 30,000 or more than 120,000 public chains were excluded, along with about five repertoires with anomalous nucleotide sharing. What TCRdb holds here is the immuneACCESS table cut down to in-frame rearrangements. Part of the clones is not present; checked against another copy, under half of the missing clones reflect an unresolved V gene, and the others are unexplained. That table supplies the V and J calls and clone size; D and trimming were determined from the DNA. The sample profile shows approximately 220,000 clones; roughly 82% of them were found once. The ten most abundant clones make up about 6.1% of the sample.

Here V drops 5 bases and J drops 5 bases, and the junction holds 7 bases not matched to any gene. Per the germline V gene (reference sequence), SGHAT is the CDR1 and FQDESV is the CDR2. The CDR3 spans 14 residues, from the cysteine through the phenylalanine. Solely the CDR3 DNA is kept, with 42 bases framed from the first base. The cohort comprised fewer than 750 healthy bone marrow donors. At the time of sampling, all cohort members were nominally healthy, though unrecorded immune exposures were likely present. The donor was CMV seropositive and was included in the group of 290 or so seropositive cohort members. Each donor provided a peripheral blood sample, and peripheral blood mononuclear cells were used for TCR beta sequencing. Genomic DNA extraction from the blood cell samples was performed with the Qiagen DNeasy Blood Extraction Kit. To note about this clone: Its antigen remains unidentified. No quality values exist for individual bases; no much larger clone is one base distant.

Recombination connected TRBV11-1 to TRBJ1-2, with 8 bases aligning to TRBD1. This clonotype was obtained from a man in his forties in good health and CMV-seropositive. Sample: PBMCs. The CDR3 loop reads CASSRGQGLYGYTF. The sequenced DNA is TGTGCCAGCAGCAGAGGACAGGGCTTGTATGGCTACACCTTC.